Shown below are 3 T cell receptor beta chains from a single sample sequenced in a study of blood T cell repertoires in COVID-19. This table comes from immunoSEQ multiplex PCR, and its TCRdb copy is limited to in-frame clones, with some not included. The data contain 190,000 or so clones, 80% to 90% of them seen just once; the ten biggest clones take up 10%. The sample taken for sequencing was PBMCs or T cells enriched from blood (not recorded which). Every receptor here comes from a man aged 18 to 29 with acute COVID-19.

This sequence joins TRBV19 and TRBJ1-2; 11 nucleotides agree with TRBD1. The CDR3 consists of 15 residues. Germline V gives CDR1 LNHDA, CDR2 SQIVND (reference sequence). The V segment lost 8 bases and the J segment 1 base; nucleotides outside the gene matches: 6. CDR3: CASSPGTGGNYGYTF. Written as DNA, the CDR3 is TGTGCCAGTTCGCCGGGGACAGGGGGTAACTATGGCTACACCTTC.

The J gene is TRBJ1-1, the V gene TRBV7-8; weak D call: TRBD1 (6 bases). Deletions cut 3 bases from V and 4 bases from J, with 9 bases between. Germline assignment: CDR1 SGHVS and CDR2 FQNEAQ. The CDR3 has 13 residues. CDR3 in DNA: TGTGCCAGCAGCTTTGGGGGCGGCACTGAAGCTTTCTTT. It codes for CASSFGGGTEAFF.

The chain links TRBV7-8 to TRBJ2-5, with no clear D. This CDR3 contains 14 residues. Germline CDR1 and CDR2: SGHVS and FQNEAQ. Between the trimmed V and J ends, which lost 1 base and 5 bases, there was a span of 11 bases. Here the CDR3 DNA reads TGTGCCAGCAGCTTAGGCCCCATCGGGGAGACCCAGTACTTC. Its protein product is CASSLGPIGETQYF.